Below, one T cell receptor beta chain is given with its context. The antigen is unknown. Clones were sequenced by immunoSEQ multiplex PCR, and TCRdb holds only the in-frame ones, with some missing. The data contain around 560,000 clones, 95% of them seen just once; the ten biggest clones take up about 0.11%. The data stem from a study of shared clonotypes between healthy human individuals. Study-wide context: The donors, two women and a few men, were aged 18 to 49.

Germline loops: CDR1 PRHDT, CDR2 FYEKMQ (reference sequence). CDR3 length: 16 amino acids. The V and J ends lost 5 bases and 7 bases respectively, with 24 bases between them. CD8 cells regarded as naive lacked CD45RO, were positively chosen for CCR7, and omitted terminally differentiated effector memory CD45RA+ cells. General study findings and limits: Unshared clonotypes carried lower generation probabilities than those common to all four donors.

The sequence was obtained from a woman aged 25 to 39 in good health. The chain employs TRBV13 and TRBJ2-7; the D is unclear. Sequenced: naive CD8+ T cells sorted from blood. The CDR3 loop reads CASSPHGPVAAREQYF. As DNA, the CDR3 is TGTGCCAGCAGCCCCCACGGACCCGTGGCCGCCCGGGAGCAGTACTTC.